Listed here are 22 T cell receptor beta chains from one sample, sequenced in a study of T cell clones after liver transplantation. Generated by immunoSEQ multiplex PCR, the TCRdb table keeps only in-frame clones and is missing some. The sample lists 75,000 to 95,000 clones, roughly 85% occurring once. This sample comprised CD4+ T cells from blood, obtained at the 22-month timepoint. The receptor set was obtained from a human patient who received a liver transplant. Some T cells may be graft donor cells.

The chain carries TRBV6-5 and TRBJ1-1, with D perhaps TRBD1 (5 bases). CDR3 length: 13 residues. The germline V and J ends were trimmed by 4 bases and 9 bases, with 15 bases remaining between them. Germline-derived CDR1 and CDR2 are MNHEY and SVGAGI. Written as DNA, the CDR3 is TGTGCCAGCAGTTTGGGGGGGTCCAAAAAAGCTTTCTTT. It specifies CASSLGGSKKAFF.

This sequence joins TRBV10-3 and TRBJ1-5, with D tentatively TRBD1 (6 bases). The CDR3 extends over 15 amino acids. Germline V gene sequence: CDR1 ENHRY, CDR2 SYGVKD. Trimming cost V 6 bases and J 0 bases, with 12 bases left between them. The CDR3 loop is CAIRRTADSNQPQHF. In nucleotides, the CDR3 is TGTGCCATCAGAAGGACAGCCGATAGCAATCAGCCCCAGCATTTT.

The V call is TRBV19, the J call TRBJ1-5; a weak D match, TRBD1 (5 bases). The CDR3 is made up of 16 amino acids. Trimming stripped 1 base from V and 0 bases from J, with 10 bases between. CDR1 LNHDA and CDR2 SQIVND come from the germline V gene (reference sequence). Here the CDR3 reads CASSIAGKYSNQPQHF. In nucleotides, the CDR3 is TGTGCCAGTAGTATAGCAGGGAAATATAGCAATCAGCCCCAGCATTTT.

The J gene is TRBJ2-5, the V gene TRBV7-2, with TRBD1 identical over 7 bases. Germline V CDR1 and CDR2: SGHTA, FQGNSA. J was trimmed by 9 bases and V by 1 base; bases with no gene match: 11. CDR3 length equals 15 residues. CDR3 nucleotides: TGTGCCAGCAGCTTAGGAGACAGGGCGCCGAGGGCCCAGTACTTC. Amino acids: CASSLGDRAPRAQYF.

The rearrangement uses TRBV5-4 and TRBJ2-7; TRBD1 matches at 7 bases. CDR3 length: 12 residues. V lost 4 bases to trimming and J lost 5 bases; unmatched junction nucleotides: 3. The germline gives CDR1 SGHNT, CDR2 YYREEE (reference sequence). The CDR3, as DNA: TGTGCCAGCAGCCTGACAGGGCACGAGCAGTACTTC. Translated, it gives CASSLTGHEQYF.

The chain recombines TRBV6-5 with TRBJ1-5; maybe TRBD1 (6 bases). Germline V gene lookup returns CDR1 MNHEY and CDR2 SVGAGI. The V end lost 7 bases, the J end lost 6 bases, and 16 bases lay between the germline ends. This CDR3 contains 14 residues. CDR3 coding DNA: TGTGCCAGCATCTCCGGGACATTGGGTCAGCCCCAGCATTTT. It is translated as CASISGTLGQPQHF.

The chain recombines TRBV7-6 with TRBJ2-7; the D gene is possibly TRBD1 (5 bases). Germline V gene sequence: CDR1 SGHVS, CDR2 FNYEAQ. V dropped 5 bases and J dropped 3 bases, with 8 bases sitting between them. The CDR3 length is 12 residues. CDR3 DNA sequence: TGTGCCAGCAGCCAGGGCGGCTACGAGCAGTACTTC. Its translation is CASSQGGYEQYF.

The J gene is TRBJ2-7, the V gene TRBV29-1, with 9 bases identical to TRBD1. The CDR3 covers 13 residues. Germline V gene data show CDR1 as SQVTM and CDR2 as ANQGSEA. V was clipped by 6 bases and J by 2 bases; unmatched bases: 5. CDR3 sequence: CSVEQGAPYEQYF. The CDR3 DNA follows: TGCAGCGTGGAACAGGGGGCCCCCTACGAGCAGTACTTC.

The chain couples TRBV5-1 to TRBJ2-7, with D unclear. The CDR3 spans 15 residues. CDR1 and CDR2 (germline): SGHRS, YFSETQ. The germline V and J ends were trimmed by 0 bases and 0 bases, with 10 bases remaining between them. Written as DNA, the CDR3 is TGCGCCAGCAGCTTGGGTGACACAAGCTCCTACGAGCAGTACTTC. This codes for CASSLGDTSSYEQYF.

The rearrangement links TRBV9 to TRBJ2-3, with 13 bases lining up with TRBD2. This CDR3 has 18 amino acids. J lost 3 bases, V lost 3 bases, and 10 bases had no gene match. Germline-derived CDR1 and CDR2 are SGDLS and YYNGEE. The chain's CDR3 is CASSDTTSGRMRTDTQYF. CDR3 coding DNA: TGTGCCAGCAGCGATACGACTAGCGGGAGGATGAGAACAGATACGCAGTATTTT.

This clone was counted only a few times. This chain links TRBV5-4 with TRBJ2-7, with TRBD2 identical over 7 bases. Germline CDR1 SGHNT, CDR2 YYREEE (reference sequence). V lost 7 bases and J lost 3; bases outside the gene matches: 10. The length of the CDR3 is 14 residues. CDR3 DNA: TGTGCCAGCGGAAGTGGGGGAGGGAACTACGAGCAGTACTTC. Protein sequence: CASGSGGGNYEQYF.

V is TRBV2 and J is TRBJ2-7; 9 bases fit TRBD1. Trimming cost V 5 bases and J 5 bases; bases outside gene matches: 13. The CDR3 has 16 amino acids. Germline lookup yields CDR1 SNHLY and CDR2 FYNNEI. The DNA for the CDR3 is TGTGCCAGCAGTATACGACCGGGACAGGGAGTCAACGAGCAGTACTTC. It specifies CASSIRPGQGVNEQYF. Full variable domain (missing parts from reference TRBV2 and TRBJ2-7): EPEVTQTPSHQVTQMGQEVILRCVPISNHLYFYWYRQILGQKVEFLVSFYNNEISEKSEIFDDQFSVERPDGSNFTLKIRSTKLEDSAMYFCASSIRPGQGVNEQYFGPGTRLTVT.

The chain joins TRBV6-1 to TRBJ1-2, with 10 bases matching TRBD1. There are 13 residues in the CDR3. With 8 bases clipped from V and 4 bases from J, the junction kept 4 bases outside the gene matches. Germline loops: CDR1 MNHNS, CDR2 SASEGT. CDR3: CASRDRGPYGYTF. The CDR3, as DNA: TGTGCCAGCCGGGACAGGGGACCCTATGGCTACACCTTC.

The V gene is TRBV7-3, the J gene TRBJ1-2; D gene unclear. The length of the CDR3 is 14 residues. Looked up from germline, CDR1 is SGHTA and CDR2 is FQGTGA. V lost 2 bases and J 6 bases, leaving 13 bases between the germline ends. The DNA of the CDR3 is TGTGCCAGCAGCTTAGACGGGATGGGGAATGGCTACACCTTC. Its translation: CASSLDGMGNGYTF.

V usage is TRBV5-6 and J usage is TRBJ1-3, with 9 bases matching TRBD1. Germline CDR1 reads SGHDT; CDR2 reads YYEEEE. V shed 4 bases and J 1 base; nucleotides not matched to a gene: 0. The CDR3 sequence is 14 residues long. The CDR3 sequence: CASSDRGSGNTIYF. As DNA, the CDR3 is TGTGCCAGCAGCGACAGGGGGTCTGGAAACACCATATATTTT.

The J gene is TRBJ1-2, the V gene TRBV6-5; unclear D gene. This CDR3 is 14 amino acids long. Germline V lookup: CDR1 MNHEY, CDR2 SVGAGI. The V gene lost 2 bases and the J gene lost 3 bases, with 10 bases spanning the gap. CDR3 in DNA: TGTGCCAGCAGTTACAGGAGGCGGGACTATGGCTACACCTTC. This translates into CASSYRRRDYGYTF.

The chain uses TRBV29-1 and TRBJ1-1; no reliable D call. Germline lookup yields CDR1 SQVTM and CDR2 ANQGSEA. Trimming cost V 4 bases and J 1 base, with 7 bases left between them. This CDR3 comprises 12 residues. CDR3 in DNA: TGCAGCGTTGGAAGCTGGAACACTGAAGCTTTCTTT. Encoded protein: CSVGSWNTEAFF.

This clone was picked up one time. The CDR3 region is CASSKGQPINEKLFF. CDR3 DNA: TGTGCCAGTTCTAAGGGACAGCCTATCAATGAAAAACTGTTTTTT. The genes are TRBV19 and TRBJ1-4, with TRBD1 matching over 7 bases. This CDR3 contains 15 residues. V lost 8 bases and J lost 5; bases outside the gene matches: 11. Germline CDR1 LNHDA, CDR2 SQIVND (reference sequence).

The rearrangement joins TRBV9 to TRBJ2-5; D might be TRBD1 (5 bases). Germline assignment: CDR1 SGDLS and CDR2 YYNGEE. This CDR3 has 14 residues. With 0 bases removed from V and 5 bases from J, the gap between germline ends came to 11 bases. CDR3 loop: CASSVGATEETQYF. The CDR3, as DNA: TGTGCCAGCAGCGTAGGTGCGACAGAGGAGACCCAGTACTTC. The full variable domain, with the rest looked up from reference TRBV9 and TRBJ2-5, is DSGVTQTPKHLITATGQRVTLRCSPRSGDLSVYWYQQSLDQGLQFLIQYYNGEERAKGNILERFSAQQFPDLHSELNLSSLELGDSALYFCASSVGATEETQYFGPGTRLLVL.

The chain uses TRBV19 and TRBJ2-2, with D possibly being TRBD1 (6 bases). Trimming removed 9 bases at V and 4 bases at J, with 15 bases between. CDR3 length: 14 residues. Germline CDR1 is LNHDA and CDR2 is SQIVND (reference sequence). The CDR3, as DNA: TGTGCCAGCCGATACACAGGGCGCACCGGGGAGCTGTTTTTT. Encoded protein: CASRYTGRTGELFF.

J is TRBJ1-2 and V is TRBV7-2, with TRBD1 as a possible D gene (5 bases). The CDR3 loop spans 16 amino acids. V shed 2 bases and J shed 6 bases, with 19 bases lying between them. Germline V gene sequence: CDR1 SGHTA, CDR2 FQGNSA. The CDR3 region is CASSLRGGPGTNGYTF. DNA for the CDR3: TGTGCCAGCAGCTTACGAGGAGGACCTGGGACTAATGGCTACACCTTC.

About this clone itself: Other DNA sequences from this sample encode an identical CDR3 as well. The J gene is TRBJ2-5, the V gene TRBV5-1; possibly TRBD1 for D (6 bases). This CDR3 has 14 residues. Germline V lookup: CDR1 SGHRS, CDR2 YFSETQ. The V end was cut by 0 bases, the J end by 1 base, with 7 bases between. The CDR3 DNA follows: TGCGCCAGCAGCTTGGGACAGGCCCAAGAGACCCAGTACTTC. Its protein is CASSLGQAQETQYF. Full variable domain (missing parts from reference TRBV5-1 and TRBJ2-5): KAGVTQTPRYLIKTRGQQVTLSCSPISGHRSVSWYQQTPGQGLQFLFEYFSETQRNKGNFPGRFSGRQFSNSRSEMNVSTLELGDSALYLCASSLGQAQETQYFGPGTRLLVL.